These T cell receptor beta chains were read from a single sample in a study of PD-L1 blockade in urothelial cancer. This table comes from immunoSEQ multiplex PCR, and its TCRdb copy is limited to in-frame clones, with some not included. The data hold about 120,000 clones, with more than 85% observed a single time. The sample here was PBMCs, taken around atezolizumab (anti-PD-L1) treatment. These receptors were collected from a man in his fifties or sixties with urothelial cancer. Each CDR3 is given with its conserved first and last residue. Each record gives: clone size, D gene, V gene, J gene, CDR3 protein, CDR3 DNA. A D gene is named only where the DNA matches it firmly. Only part of the rows carry a size: once, few, many, or a class if the clone is expanded.

clone_size: .; d_call: .; v_call: TRBV4-1; j_call: TRBJ2-5; cdr3_aa: CASSQGEGGGETQYF; cdr3_nt: TGCGCCAGCAGCCAAGGGGAGGGGGGCGGCGAGACCCAGTACTTC
clone_size: .; d_call: .; v_call: TRBV5-4; j_call: TRBJ2-2; cdr3_aa: CASSLSGNTGELFF; cdr3_nt: TGTGCCAGCAGCTTGTCAGGGAACACCGGGGAGCTGTTTTTT
clone_size: .; d_call: TRBD1; v_call: TRBV6-5; j_call: TRBJ2-3; cdr3_aa: CASSFRGNPPDTQYF; cdr3_nt: TGTGCCAGCAGCTTCAGGGGGAACCCCCCAGATACGCAGTATTTT
clone_size: .; d_call: .; v_call: TRBV5-1; j_call: TRBJ2-5; cdr3_aa: CASSQKQPETQYF; cdr3_nt: TGCGCCAGCAGCCAGAAACAGCCGGAGACCCAGTACTTC
clone_size: .; d_call: TRBD2; v_call: TRBV7-2; j_call: TRBJ2-3; cdr3_aa: CASSLLGRGSGGPDTQYF; cdr3_nt: TGTGCCAGCAGCTTACTGGGGCGGGGTAGCGGGGGCCCAGATACGCAGTATTTT
clone_size: .; d_call: TRBD1; v_call: TRBV28; j_call: TRBJ1-2; cdr3_aa: CASRRTGFDDGYTF; cdr3_nt: TGTGCCAGCAGGCGGACAGGTTTCGACGATGGCTACACCTTC
clone_size: .; d_call: .; v_call: TRBV5-4; j_call: TRBJ2-6; cdr3_aa: CANNRAGANVLTF; cdr3_nt: TGTGCCAACAACAGGGCTGGGGCCAACGTCCTGACTTTC
clone_size: .; d_call: .; v_call: TRBV13; j_call: TRBJ2-7; cdr3_aa: CASSLGGASSYEQYF; cdr3_nt: TGTGCCAGCAGCTTAGGAGGGGCAAGCTCCTACGAGCAGTACTTC
clone_size: .; d_call: TRBD2; v_call: TRBV4-2; j_call: TRBJ2-3; cdr3_aa: CASSQEGLGTSTDTQYF; cdr3_nt: TGTGCCAGCAGCCAAGAGGGACTAGGGACTAGCACAGATACGCAGTATTTT
clone_size: .; d_call: .; v_call: TRBV5-1; j_call: TRBJ1-4; cdr3_aa: CASSLASGGWSNEKLFF; cdr3_nt: TGCGCCAGCAGCTTGGCCTCGGGGGGATGGTCTAATGAAAAACTGTTTTTT
clone_size: once; d_call: TRBD2; v_call: TRBV7-2; j_call: TRBJ2-1; cdr3_aa: CASSSRRGENHNEQFF; cdr3_nt: TGTGCCAGCAGCTCACGGCGGGGGGAGAACCACAATGAGCAGTTCTTC
clone_size: many; d_call: TRBD2; v_call: TRBV14; j_call: TRBJ2-1; cdr3_aa: CASSQAAGGPNEQFF; cdr3_nt: TGTGCCAGCAGCCAAGCGGCGGGAGGCCCAAATGAGCAGTTCTTC
clone_size: .; d_call: .; v_call: TRBV6-1; j_call: TRBJ1-4; cdr3_aa: CASSGLGGAPNEKLFF; cdr3_nt: TGTGCCAGCAGTGGACTAGGAGGGGCTCCTAATGAAAAACTGTTTTTT
clone_size: .; d_call: TRBD2; v_call: TRBV5-5; j_call: TRBJ2-7; cdr3_aa: CASSFLAGGPYEQYF; cdr3_nt: TGTGCCAGCAGCTTCTTAGCGGGAGGGCCTTACGAGCAGTACTTC
clone_size: .; d_call: TRBD2; v_call: TRBV19; j_call: TRBJ2-2; cdr3_aa: CASTLRGGLAGTGELFF; cdr3_nt: TGTGCCAGTACCCTTCGGGGGGGGCTAGCAGGCACCGGGGAGCTGTTTTTT
clone_size: .; d_call: TRBD1; v_call: TRBV10-3; j_call: TRBJ1-3; cdr3_aa: CAISGGQGASGNTIYF; cdr3_nt: TGTGCCATCAGTGGCGGACAGGGTGCCTCCGGAAACACCATATATTTT
clone_size: .; d_call: TRBD2; v_call: TRBV6-6; j_call: TRBJ2-5; cdr3_aa: CASSLAGGRETQYF; cdr3_nt: TGTGCCAGCAGTTTAGCGGGGGGCCGAGAGACCCAGTACTTC